The 11 T cell receptor beta chains in this list originate from one sample, sequenced in a study of shared clonotypes between healthy human individuals. Produced via immunoSEQ multiplex PCR; TCRdb's table is partial and in-frame only. The sample shows around 1,000,000 clones, roughly 77% of them seen only once. Sequencing was carried out using memory CD4+ T cells from PBMCs. The subset denotes: CD45RA-negative fraction. The source is a man aged 18 to 30 in good health. Some clones in this sample may be carry-over from other donors' samples.

J is TRBJ1-1 and V is TRBV5-6, with no clear D. This CDR3 is 12 amino acids long. CDR1 is SGHDT and CDR2 is YYEEEE in the germline V gene. Trimming took 1 base from V and 4 from J, leaving 5 bases between them. CDR3: CASSLWLTEAFF. The CDR3 DNA reads as TGTGCCAGCAGCTTGTGGCTCACTGAAGCTTTCTTT. Filled out from reference TRBV5-6 and TRBJ1-1, the complete variable domain reads DAGVTQSPTHLIKTRGQQVTLRCSPKSGHDTVSWYQQALGQGPQFIFQYYEEEERQRGNFPDRFSGHQFPNYSSELNVNALLLGDSALYLCASSLWLTEAFFGQGTRLTVV.

The J gene is TRBJ2-2, the V gene TRBV7-6; D uncertain. The V gene's germline CDR1 is SGHVS and CDR2 FNYEAQ. The length of the CDR3 is 14 residues. Trimming shortened V by 2 bases and J by 2 bases, and 6 bases separated the two germline ends. DNA for the CDR3: TGTGCCAGCAGCTTACAGGTTAACACCGGGGAGCTGTTTTTT. Translation: CASSLQVNTGELFF.

J is TRBJ2-1 and V is TRBV6-7; D tentatively reads TRBD1 or TRBD2 (6 bases each). TRBV6-7 is assigned to the ORF class and has an uncertain function. There are 13 residues in the CDR3. The CDR3 sequence is CGSSRGEDNEQFF. DNA of the CDR3: TGTGGCAGTTCTAGGGGGGAGGACAATGAGCAGTTCTTC.

This clone has only one observation. This same CDR3 is encoded by further DNA sequences in the sample. The chain has TRBV5-1 and TRBJ2-1, with TRBD2 identical over 12 bases. CDR1 and CDR2 from the germline V gene are SGHRS and YFSETQ. This CDR3 is built from 15 residues. After removal of 4 bases from V and 4 bases from J, the junction contained 3 bases not matched to a gene. The CDR3 DNA reads TGCGCCAGCAGCGTCGGGACTAGCGGGTACAATGAGCAGTTCTTC. Protein sequence: CASSVGTSGYNEQFF.

J is TRBJ1-2 and V is TRBV27; perhaps TRBD1 as D (6 bases). The germline V gene encodes CDR1 MNHEY and CDR2 SMNVEV (reference sequence). The CDR3 loop spans 14 amino acids. Deletions cut 0 bases from V and 4 bases from J, with 9 bases between. CDR3 sequence reads: CASSLSQGRYGYTF. The CDR3 DNA sequence: TGTGCCAGCAGTTTATCACAGGGCCGCTATGGCTACACCTTC.

This chain joins TRBV19 and TRBJ1-1; D possibly corresponds to TRBD1 (6 bases). The V end lost 1 base, the J end lost 4 bases, and 7 bases lay between the germline ends. The length of the CDR3 is 13 residues. Per the germline V gene, CDR1 is LNHDA and CDR2 is SQIVND (reference sequence). CDR3 loop: CASSIAGVTEAFF. For the CDR3, the DNA is TGTGCCAGTAGTATAGCAGGGGTCACTGAAGCTTTCTTT.

The chain links TRBV27 to TRBJ2-1; 12 bases line up with TRBD2. Trimming took 3 bases from V and 5 from J; bases not matched to a gene: 5. Germline values: CDR1 MNHEY, CDR2 SMNVEV (reference sequence). This CDR3 spans 16 amino acids. The CDR3 coding sequence is TGTGCCAGCAGTTTTCTAGCGGGAGGGTCTAACAATGAGCAGTTCTTC. As protein: CASSFLAGGSNNEQFF.

This clone was observed a single time. The V gene is TRBV29-1, the J gene TRBJ2-7; D is perhaps TRBD2 (7 bases). The germline CDR1 and CDR2 sequences are SQVTM and ANQGSEA. There are 12 residues in the CDR3. Between the trimmed V and J ends, which lost 3 bases and 2 bases, there was a span of 8 bases. This CDR3 reads CSVEGGPYEQYF. CDR3 nucleotides: TGCAGCGTTGAGGGGGGGCCCTACGAGCAGTACTTC.

The V gene is TRBV2, the J gene TRBJ2-1; D is tentatively TRBD1 or TRBD2 (5 bases each). V was pared by 6 bases and J by 9 bases, with 21 bases between. The germline gives CDR1 SNHLY, CDR2 FYNNEI. The CDR3 covers 15 residues. In DNA form, the CDR3 reads TGTGCCAGCAGGGAGCTAGCCTCACCTGGGGGTGAGCAGTTCTTC. Its translation is CASRELASPGGEQFF.

The V gene is TRBV28, the J gene TRBJ1-3, with D unclear. Looked up from germline, CDR1 is MDHEN and CDR2 is SYDVKM. This CDR3 is 15 amino acids long. V was shortened by 5 bases and J by 0 bases, with 11 bases between the two germline ends. CDR3 residues: CASSPTLLSGNTIYF. CDR3 DNA: TGTGCCAGCAGTCCCACACTCCTCTCTGGAAACACCATATATTTT. Based on the CDR3 plus reference TRBV28 and TRBJ1-3, the full variable domain is DVKVTQSSRYLVKRTGEKVFLECVQDMDHENMFWYRQDPGLGLRLIYFSYDVKMKEKGDIPEGYSVSREKKERFSLILESASTNQTSMYLCASSPTLLSGNTIYFGEGSWLTVV.

The chain couples TRBV4-1 to TRBJ2-2; TRBD2 matches at 8 bases. This CDR3 has 15 amino acids. The trim removed 4 bases at V and 0 bases at J, leaving 1 base unmatched. Germline CDR1 reads MGHRA; CDR2 reads YSYEKL. The CDR3 coding sequence is TGCGCCAGCAGCCTTAGCGGGGCGAACACCGGGGAGCTGTTTTTT. Translated, it gives CASSLSGANTGELFF.